This T cell receptor beta chain was retrieved from a study of beta chain features in type 1 diabetes. General study results and limits: The study found moderately but significantly shorter TCRB CDR3s in all four CD4+ subsets of Type 1 diabetes patients.

Expressed TCRB transcripts were sequenced, since all the RNA that had been isolated was reverse transcribed. Only in-frame clones appear in the TCRdb table, and some are missing; sequencing was by immunoSEQ multiplex PCR. The sample lists 230,000 or so clones, 15% to 20% occurring once. Regarding this clone: As yet, its antigen is unknown.

CDR1 is MDHEN and CDR2 is SYDVKM in the germline V gene. J gave up 8 bases and V 6 bases, and 10 bases lay outside the gene matches. The CDR3 is made up of 16 amino acids. This TCR came from a man aged 25 to 45 with type 1 diabetes. The sequencing input was naive CD4+ T cells from blood. This chain connects TRBV28 to TRBJ2-1; 13 nucleotides match TRBD2. As DNA, the CDR3 is TGTGCCAGCAGCCTGTCCGGGACTAGCGGGAACTATGAGCAGTTCTTC. It codes for CASSLSGTSGNYEQFF.